The 5 T cell receptor beta chains presented below share a single source sample, sequenced in a study of T cells in Graves' hyperthyroidism and ophthalmopathy. There were TCR beta CDR3 regions amplified from RNA transcripts. The study used the HTBI primer set for a first-round RT-PCR of the TCR CDR3. Each CDR3 protein is one row after TCRdb ran MiXCR on the multiplex PCR reads. The sample includes approximately 640,000 distinct CDR3 sequences, around 15% of them seen just once. The sequenced sample was blood. These receptors were taken from a man over 45 with Graves' hyperthyroidism.

The chain links TRBV28 to TRBJ1-5; 8 bases line up with TRBD1. Germline CDR1 is MDHEN and CDR2 is SYDVKM. V lost 4 bases, J lost 1 base, and 9 bases stayed unmatched. The length of the CDR3 is 17 residues. As DNA, the CDR3 is TGTGCCAGCAGTTCCGAGTCAGGGGGCTGGAGCAATCAGCCCCAGCATTTT. It encodes CASSSESGGWSNQPQHF.

This clonotype occurred many times. The chain uses TRBV28 and TRBJ2-5; 10 nucleotides agree with TRBD2. CDR1 is MDHEN and CDR2 is SYDVKM in the germline V gene. V lost 5 bases to trimming and J lost 4 bases; unmatched junction nucleotides: 13. The CDR3 consists of 17 residues. The CDR3 region has the DNA TGTGCCAGCAGTCGTCCAGCGGGAGGGCCGGGATTAGAGACCCAGTACTTC. It specifies CASSRPAGGPGLETQYF.

The genes are TRBV5-1 and TRBJ1-1; perhaps TRBD1 as D (6 bases). The CDR3 length is 16 residues. Germline V gene sequence: CDR1 SGHRS, CDR2 YFSETQ. V lost 0 bases, J lost 1 base, and 13 bases lay in between. The CDR3 sequence: CASSLEAGQTNTEAFF. CDR3 nucleotides: TGCGCCAGCAGCTTGGAAGCGGGACAAACGAACACTGAAGCTTTCTTT.

This clonotype was seen many times. The chain carries TRBV7-2 and TRBJ2-5, with D tentatively TRBD1 (6 bases). The ends were cut back, 6 bases at V and 2 bases at J, with 19 bases in the middle. Per germline, CDR1 SGHTA and CDR2 FQGNSA. This CDR3 has 16 amino acids. The DNA of the CDR3 is TGTGCCAGCAGTCGTACTAGGTCCCAGGGGCAAGAGACCCAGTACTTC. Protein: CASSRTRSQGQETQYF.

The V call is TRBV7-2, the J call TRBJ1-2; no definite D call. Trimming pared 4 bases from V and 8 bases from J, leaving 17 bases between. The V gene's germline CDR1 is SGHTA and CDR2 FQGNSA. This CDR3 comprises 14 residues. CDR3 DNA: TGTGCCAGCAGCTCCCCGCGGGAGTTTGGGGGCTACACCTTC. Translation: CASSSPREFGGYTF.